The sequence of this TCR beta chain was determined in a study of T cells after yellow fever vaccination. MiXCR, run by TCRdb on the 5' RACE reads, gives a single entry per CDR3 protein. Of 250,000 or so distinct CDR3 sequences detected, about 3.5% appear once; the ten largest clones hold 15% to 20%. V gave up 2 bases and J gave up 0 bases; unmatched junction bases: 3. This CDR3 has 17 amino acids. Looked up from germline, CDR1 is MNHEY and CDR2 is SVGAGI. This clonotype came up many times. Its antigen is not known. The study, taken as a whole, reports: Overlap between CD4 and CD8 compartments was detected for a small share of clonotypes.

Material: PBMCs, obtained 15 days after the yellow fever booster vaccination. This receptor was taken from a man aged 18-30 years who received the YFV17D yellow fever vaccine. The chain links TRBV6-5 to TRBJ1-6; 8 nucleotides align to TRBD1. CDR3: CASSYGTGGSYNSPLHF. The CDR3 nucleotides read TGTGCCAGCAGTTACGGGACAGGCGGCTCCTATAATTCACCCCTCCACTTT.